This note documents a single T cell receptor beta chain sequence. Antigen unknown. In germline, CDR1 is SGHVS, CDR2 FQNEAQ. The trim removed 5 bases at V and 1 base at J, leaving 6 bases unmatched. This CDR3 contains 16 residues. The data were produced by immunoSEQ multiplex PCR, yet TCRdb's version contains in-frame clones alone and is incomplete. The sample lists around 140,000 clones; over 75% were seen once. The data derive from a study of T cell responses to AZD1222 COVID-19 vaccine. Study results and limitations: The study sampled repertoires only after the peak T cell response. Targeting of unmutated variant regions was reportedly seen in nearly half of spike-specific TCRs.

The source of this sequence is an adult in good health. The chain recombines TRBV7-8 with TRBJ2-7; 12 nucleotides line up with TRBD2. Specimen: peripheral blood, collected on day 0 of AZD1222 vaccination. Here the CDR3 DNA reads TGTGCCAGCAGCGAGAGACTAGCGGGAGTGTCCTACGAGCAGTACTTC. As protein: CASSERLAGVSYEQYF. The whole variable domain, remainder taken from reference TRBV7-8 and TRBJ2-7, is GAGVSQSPRYKVAKRGQDVALRCDPISGHVSLFWYQQALGQGPEFLTYFQNEAQLDKSGLPSDRFFAERPEGSVSTLKIQRTQQEDSAVYLCASSERLAGVSYEQYFGPGTRLTVT.